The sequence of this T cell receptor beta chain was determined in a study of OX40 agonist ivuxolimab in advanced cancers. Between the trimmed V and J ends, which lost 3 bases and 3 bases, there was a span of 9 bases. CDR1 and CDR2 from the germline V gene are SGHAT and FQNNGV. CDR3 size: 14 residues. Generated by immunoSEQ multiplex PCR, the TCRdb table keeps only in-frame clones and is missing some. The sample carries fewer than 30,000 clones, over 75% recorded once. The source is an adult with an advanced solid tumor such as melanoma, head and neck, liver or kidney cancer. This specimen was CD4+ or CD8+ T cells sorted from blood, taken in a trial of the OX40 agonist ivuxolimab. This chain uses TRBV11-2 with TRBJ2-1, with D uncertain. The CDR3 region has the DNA TGTGCCAGCAGCTTCAGCACAGACTACAATGAGCAGTTCTTC. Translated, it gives CASSFSTDYNEQFF.